This T cell receptor (beta chain) derives from a study of shared clonotypes between healthy human individuals. Sequencing used immunoSEQ multiplex PCR; TCRdb keeps in-frame clones, though not all of them. The profile shows fewer than 2.5 million clones, approximately 93% of them singletons. The length of the CDR3 is 14 residues. Per germline, CDR1 SGHRS and CDR2 YFSETQ. Trimming left V 0 bases short and J 2 bases short, with 6 bases between. This receptor was taken from a man aged 18 to 30 in good health. Some clones in this sample may be carry-over from other donors' samples. The sample comprised naive CD4+ T cells from PBMCs. Documented subset: CD45RA+ positively selected. The J gene is TRBJ2-4, the V gene TRBV5-1; D remains unclear. CDR3 region: CASSLGGPKNIQYF. In nucleotides, the CDR3 is TGCGCCAGCAGCTTGGGGGGTCCCAAAAACATTCAGTACTTC. Full variable domain (outside the CDR3, taken from reference TRBV5-1 and TRBJ2-4): KAGVTQTPRYLIKTRGQQVTLSCSPISGHRSVSWYQQTPGQGLQFLFEYFSETQRNKGNFPGRFSGRQFSNSRSEMNVSTLELGDSALYLCASSLGGPKNIQYFGAGTRLSVL.